This T cell receptor (beta chain) stems from a study of early T cells in non-severe SARS-CoV-2 infection. Study-level information: Unsorted whole-blood RNA was sequenced in bulk, leaving chains unpaired. Study-wide results and caveats: Anti-spike CD8 specificities were favored by VDJdb matching, whose results missed private and CD4 specificities.

Individually, cDNA molecules had unique molecular identifiers attached to them. TCRdb re-called the 5' RACE reads through MiXCR, storing one row per CDR3 protein. The table includes around 70,000 distinct CDR3 sequences, 10% to 15% detected once. This clonotype was detected only a few times. Its matching antigen is unknown. V dropped 6 bases and J dropped 5; count of bases not matched to a gene: 6. The CDR3 extends over 13 amino acids. This sequence originates from an adult who was a healthcare worker with PCR-confirmed SARS-CoV-2 infection or an uninfected control (not recorded which). The sequencing sample was made of whole blood. The chain couples TRBV12-3 or TRBV12-4 to TRBJ2-7; 8 bases line up with TRBD1. CDR3 DNA: TGTGCCAGCAGACGGACAGGGAAAGACGAGCAGTACTTC. As protein: CASRRTGKDEQYF.